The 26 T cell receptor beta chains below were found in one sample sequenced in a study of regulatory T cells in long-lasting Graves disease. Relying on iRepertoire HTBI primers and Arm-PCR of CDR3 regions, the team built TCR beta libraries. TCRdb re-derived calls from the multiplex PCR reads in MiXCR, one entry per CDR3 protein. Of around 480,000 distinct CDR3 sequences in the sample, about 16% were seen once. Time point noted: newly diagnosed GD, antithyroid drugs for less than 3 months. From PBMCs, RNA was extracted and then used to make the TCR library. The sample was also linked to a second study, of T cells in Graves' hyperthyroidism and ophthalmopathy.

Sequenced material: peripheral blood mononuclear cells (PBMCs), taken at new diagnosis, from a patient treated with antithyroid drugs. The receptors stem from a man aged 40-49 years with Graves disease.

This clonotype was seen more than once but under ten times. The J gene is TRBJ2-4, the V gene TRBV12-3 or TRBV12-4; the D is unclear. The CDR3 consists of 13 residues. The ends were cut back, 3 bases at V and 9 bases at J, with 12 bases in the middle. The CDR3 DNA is TGTGCCAGCAGTTTCATCACGAAGGGCATTCAGTACTTC. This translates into CASSFITKGIQYF.

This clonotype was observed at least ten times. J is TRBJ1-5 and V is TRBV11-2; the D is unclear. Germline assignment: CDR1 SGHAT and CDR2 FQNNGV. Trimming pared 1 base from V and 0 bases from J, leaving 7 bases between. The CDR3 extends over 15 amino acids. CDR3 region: CASSLGANSNQPQHF. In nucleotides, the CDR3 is TGTGCCAGCAGCTTAGGCGCTAATAGCAATCAGCCCCAGCATTTT.

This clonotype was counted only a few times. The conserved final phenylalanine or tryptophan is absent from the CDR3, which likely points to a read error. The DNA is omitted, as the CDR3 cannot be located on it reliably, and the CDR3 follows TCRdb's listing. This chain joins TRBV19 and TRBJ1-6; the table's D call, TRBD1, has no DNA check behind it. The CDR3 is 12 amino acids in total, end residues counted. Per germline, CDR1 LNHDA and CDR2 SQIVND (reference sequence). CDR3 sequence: CASSPSGQEKIR.

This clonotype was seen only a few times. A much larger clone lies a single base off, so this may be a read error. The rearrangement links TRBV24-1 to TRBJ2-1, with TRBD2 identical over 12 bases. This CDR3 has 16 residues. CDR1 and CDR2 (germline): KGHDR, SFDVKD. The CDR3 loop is CATSDWGTSGYNEQLF. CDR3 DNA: TGTGCCACCAGTGACTGGGGGACTAGCGGGTACAATGAGCAGCTCTTC.

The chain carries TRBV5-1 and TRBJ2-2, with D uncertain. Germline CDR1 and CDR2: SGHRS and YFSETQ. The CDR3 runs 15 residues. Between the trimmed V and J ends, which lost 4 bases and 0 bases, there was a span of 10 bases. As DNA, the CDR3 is TGCGCCAGCAGCCCGGTCGGTCCGAACACCGGGGAGCTGTTTTTT. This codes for CASSPVGPNTGELFF. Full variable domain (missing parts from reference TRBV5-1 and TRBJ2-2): KAGVTQTPRYLIKTRGQQVTLSCSPISGHRSVSWYQQTPGQGLQFLFEYFSETQRNKGNFPGRFSGRQFSNSRSEMNVSTLELGDSALYLCASSPVGPNTGELFFGEGSRLTVL.

CDR3 amino acids: CASSHDSVSGANVLTF. CDR3 in DNA: TGTGCCAGCAGTCATGATAGCGTCTCTGGGGCCAACGTCCTGACTTTC. The chain uses TRBV11-3 and TRBJ2-6, with D possibly TRBD2 on 5 matching bases. CDR3 length: 16 residues. Germline CDR1 is SGHNT and CDR2 is YENEEA. Trimming shortened V by 6 bases and J by 0 bases, and 12 bases separated the two germline ends. Based on the CDR3 plus reference TRBV11-3 and TRBJ2-6, the full variable domain is EAGVVQSPRYKIIEKKQPVAFWCNPISGHNTLYWYLQNLGQGPELLIRYENEEAVDDSQLPKDRFSAERLKGVDSTLKIQPAELGDSAVYLCASSHDSVSGANVLTFGAGSRLTVL.

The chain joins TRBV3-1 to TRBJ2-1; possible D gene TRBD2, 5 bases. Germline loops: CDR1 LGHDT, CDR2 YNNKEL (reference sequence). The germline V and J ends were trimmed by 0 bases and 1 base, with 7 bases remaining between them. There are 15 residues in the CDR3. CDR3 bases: TGTGCCAGCAGCCAAGATACGGGGTCCTACAATGAGCAGTTCTTC. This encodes CASSQDTGSYNEQFF.

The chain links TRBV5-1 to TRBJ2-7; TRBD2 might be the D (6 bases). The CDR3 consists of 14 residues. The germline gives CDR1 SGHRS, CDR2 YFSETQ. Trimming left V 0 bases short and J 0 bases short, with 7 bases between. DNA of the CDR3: TGCGCCAGCAGCTTGGGGGACTTCTCCTACGAGCAGTACTTC. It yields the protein CASSLGDFSYEQYF.

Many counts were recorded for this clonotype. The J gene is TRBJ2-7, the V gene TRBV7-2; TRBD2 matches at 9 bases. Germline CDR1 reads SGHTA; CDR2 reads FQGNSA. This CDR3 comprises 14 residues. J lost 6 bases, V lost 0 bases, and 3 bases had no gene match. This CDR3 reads CASSLANSGSEQYF. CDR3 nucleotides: TGTGCCAGCAGCTTAGCGAATAGCGGGAGCGAGCAGTACTTC.

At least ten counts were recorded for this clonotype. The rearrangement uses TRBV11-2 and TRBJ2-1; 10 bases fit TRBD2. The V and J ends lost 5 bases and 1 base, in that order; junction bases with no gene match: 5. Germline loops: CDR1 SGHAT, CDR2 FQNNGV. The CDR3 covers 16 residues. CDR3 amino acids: CASSPLAGDSYNEQFF. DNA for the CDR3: TGTGCCAGCAGCCCGCTAGCGGGGGATTCCTACAATGAGCAGTTCTTC.

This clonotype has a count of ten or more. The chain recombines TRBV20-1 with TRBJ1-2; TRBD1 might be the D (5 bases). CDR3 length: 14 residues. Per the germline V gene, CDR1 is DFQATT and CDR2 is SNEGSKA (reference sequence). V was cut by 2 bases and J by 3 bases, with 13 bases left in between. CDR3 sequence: CSARQGRGDYGYTF. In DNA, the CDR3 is TGCAGTGCTAGACAGGGTAGGGGCGACTATGGCTACACCTTC.

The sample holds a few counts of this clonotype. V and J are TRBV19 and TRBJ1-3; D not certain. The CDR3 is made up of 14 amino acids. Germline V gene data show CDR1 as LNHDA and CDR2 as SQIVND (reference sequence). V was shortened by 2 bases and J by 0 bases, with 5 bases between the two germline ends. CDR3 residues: CASSIHGSGNTIYF. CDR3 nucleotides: TGTGCCAGTAGTATACACGGCTCTGGAAACACCATATATTTT.

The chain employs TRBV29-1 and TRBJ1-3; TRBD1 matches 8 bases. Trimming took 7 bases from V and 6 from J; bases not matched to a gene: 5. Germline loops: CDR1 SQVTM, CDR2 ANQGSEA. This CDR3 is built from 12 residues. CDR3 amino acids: CSARTGLNTIYF. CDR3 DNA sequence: TGCAGCGCCCGGACAGGGCTAAACACCATATATTTT.

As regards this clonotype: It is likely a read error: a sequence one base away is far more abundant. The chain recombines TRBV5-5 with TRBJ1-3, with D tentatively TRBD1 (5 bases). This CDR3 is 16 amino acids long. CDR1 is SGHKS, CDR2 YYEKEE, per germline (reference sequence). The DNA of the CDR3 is TGCGCCAGCAGCTTATCGGACATATCATCTGGAAACATCATATATTTT. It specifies CASSLSDISSGNIIYF.

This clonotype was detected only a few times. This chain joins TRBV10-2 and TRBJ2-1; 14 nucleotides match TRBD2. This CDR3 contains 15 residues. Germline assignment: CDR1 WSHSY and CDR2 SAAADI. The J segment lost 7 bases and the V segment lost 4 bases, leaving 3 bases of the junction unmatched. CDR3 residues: CASSGLAGGANEQFF. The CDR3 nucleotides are TGCGCCAGCAGTGGACTAGCGGGAGGGGCGAATGAGCAGTTCTTC.

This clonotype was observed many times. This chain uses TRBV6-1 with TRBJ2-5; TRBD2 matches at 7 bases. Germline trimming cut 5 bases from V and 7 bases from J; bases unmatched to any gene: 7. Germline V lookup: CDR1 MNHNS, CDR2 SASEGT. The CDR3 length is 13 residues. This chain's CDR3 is CASSHGGRRTQYF. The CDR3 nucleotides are TGTGCCAGCAGTCATGGCGGGAGAAGGACCCAGTACTTC.

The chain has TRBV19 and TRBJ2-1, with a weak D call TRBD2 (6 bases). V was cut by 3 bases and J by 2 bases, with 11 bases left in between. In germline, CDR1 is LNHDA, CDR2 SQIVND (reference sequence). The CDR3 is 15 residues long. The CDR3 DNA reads TGTGCCAGTAGTATCCTAGCGAGCGCCTACAATGAGCAGTTCTTC. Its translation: CASSILASAYNEQFF.

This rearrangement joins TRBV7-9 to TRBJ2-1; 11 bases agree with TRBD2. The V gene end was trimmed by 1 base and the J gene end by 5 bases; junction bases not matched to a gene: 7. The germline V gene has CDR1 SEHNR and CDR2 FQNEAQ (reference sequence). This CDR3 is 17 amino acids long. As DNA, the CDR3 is TGTGCCAGCAGCTTAGGCGGGGGACTAGCGGTAAACAATGAGCAGTTCTTC. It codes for CASSLGGGLAVNNEQFF. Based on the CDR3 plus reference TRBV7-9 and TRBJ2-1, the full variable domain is DTGVSQNPRHKITKRGQNVTFRCDPISEHNRLYWYRQTLGQGPEFLTYFQNEAQLEKSRLLSDRFSAERPKGSFSTLEIQRTEQGDSAMYLCASSLGGGLAVNNEQFFGPGTRLTVL.

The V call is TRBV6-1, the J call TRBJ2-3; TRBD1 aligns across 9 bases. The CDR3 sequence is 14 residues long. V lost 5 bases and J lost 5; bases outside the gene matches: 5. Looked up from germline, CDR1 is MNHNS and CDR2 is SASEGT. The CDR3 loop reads CASSKPGQGDTQYF. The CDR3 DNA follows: TGTGCCAGCAGTAAACCGGGACAGGGAGATACGCAGTATTTT.

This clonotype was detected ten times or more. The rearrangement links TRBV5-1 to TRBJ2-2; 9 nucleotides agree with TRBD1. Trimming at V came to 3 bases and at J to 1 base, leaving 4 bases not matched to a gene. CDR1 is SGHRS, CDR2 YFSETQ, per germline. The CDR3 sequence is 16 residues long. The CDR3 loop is CASSSGQGMNTGELFF. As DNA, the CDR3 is TGCGCCAGCAGCTCCGGACAGGGGATGAACACCGGGGAGCTGTTTTTT.

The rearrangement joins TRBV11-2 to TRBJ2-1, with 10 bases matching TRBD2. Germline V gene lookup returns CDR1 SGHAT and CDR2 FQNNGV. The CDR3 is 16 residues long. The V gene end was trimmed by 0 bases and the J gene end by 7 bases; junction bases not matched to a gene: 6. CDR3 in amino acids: CASSLDEASGRNEQFF. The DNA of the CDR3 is TGTGCCAGCAGCTTAGATGAGGCTAGCGGGAGAAATGAGCAGTTCTTC.

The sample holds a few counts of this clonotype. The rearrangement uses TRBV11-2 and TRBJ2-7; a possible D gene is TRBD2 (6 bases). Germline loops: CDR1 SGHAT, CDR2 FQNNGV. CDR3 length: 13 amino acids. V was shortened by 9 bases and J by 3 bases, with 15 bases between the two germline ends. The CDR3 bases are TGTGCCAGTCGTGGGGGACTCATCTACGAGCAGTACTTC. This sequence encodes CASRGGLIYEQYF.

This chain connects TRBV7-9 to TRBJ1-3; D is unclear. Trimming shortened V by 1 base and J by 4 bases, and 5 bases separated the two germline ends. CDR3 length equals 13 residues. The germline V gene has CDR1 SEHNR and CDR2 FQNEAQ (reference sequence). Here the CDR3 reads CASSLDHGNTIYF. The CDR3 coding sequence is TGTGCCAGCAGCTTAGATCACGGAAACACCATATATTTT.

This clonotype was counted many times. CDR3 in DNA: TGTGCCAGCAGTTTATGGACAGGGGAGGAATACACCATATATTTT. It yields the protein CASSLWTGEEYTIYF. The chain uses TRBV28 and TRBJ1-3, with 8 nucleotides matching TRBD1. V gave up 0 bases and J gave up 8 bases; unmatched junction bases: 6. The germline gives CDR1 MDHEN, CDR2 SYDVKM. The CDR3 extends over 15 amino acids.

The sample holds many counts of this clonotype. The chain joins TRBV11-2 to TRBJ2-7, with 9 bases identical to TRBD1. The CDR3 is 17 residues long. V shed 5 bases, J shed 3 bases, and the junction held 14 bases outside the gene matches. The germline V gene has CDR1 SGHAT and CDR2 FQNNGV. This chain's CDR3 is CASSPGQGILRDYEQYF. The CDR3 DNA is TGTGCCAGCAGCCCGGGACAGGGAATACTAAGGGACTACGAGCAGTACTTC.

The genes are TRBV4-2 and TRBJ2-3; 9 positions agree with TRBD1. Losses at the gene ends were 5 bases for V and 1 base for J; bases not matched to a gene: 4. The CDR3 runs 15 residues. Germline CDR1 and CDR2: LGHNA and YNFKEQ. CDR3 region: CASSEQGAGTDTQYF. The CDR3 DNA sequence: TGTGCCAGCAGCGAACAGGGGGCCGGCACAGATACGCAGTATTTT.